This record concerns one TCR beta chain sequence. The data were taken from a study of blood T cell repertoires in COVID-19. As for the study in general: Acute and convalescent COVID-19 specimens originated in the United States, Italy and Spain. Nucleic acid was either cDNA or gDNA, and it came from T cells, B-cell-depleted T cells, or PBMCs.

The CDR3 extends over 9 amino acids. V dropped 2 bases and J dropped 11 bases, with 3 bases sitting between them. The germline CDR1 and CDR2 sequences are SGHTA and FQGNSA. Study processing details: Scientists estimated how many nucleated cells there were by amplifying reference gene primers. Sequencing used immunoSEQ multiplex PCR; TCRdb keeps in-frame clones, though not all of them. D and trimming come from the DNA, and the V and J calls and clone size come from that table. The sample contains 88,000 or so clones, 85% of which appear only once. The sequencing input was peripheral blood. The sequence derives from a man aged 55 to 70 with acute or convalescent COVID-19. The chain has TRBV7-2 and TRBJ1-1; no firm D call. This CDR3 reads CASSLLAFF. In nucleotides, the CDR3 is TGTGCCAGCAGCTTACTTGCTTTCTTT. The full variable domain, rest sourced from reference TRBV7-2 and TRBJ1-1, is GAGVSQSPSNKVTEKGKDVELRCDPISGHTALYWYRQSLGQGLEFLIYFQGNSAPDKSGLPSDRFSAERTGGSVSTLTIQRTQQEDSAVYLCASSLLAFFGQGTRLTVV.